These 27 T cell receptor beta chains were all obtained from the same sample, sequenced in a study of blood T cell repertoires in COVID-19. TCRdb keeps only in-frame clones here, not all; method: immunoSEQ multiplex PCR. The sample lists around 83,000 clones; roughly 90% were seen once. The sequenced material came from peripheral blood. Receptor source: a man aged 45-65 years with active or convalescent COVID-19.

The chain recombines TRBV5-1 with TRBJ1-2; D ambiguous. This CDR3 region has 15 residues. Trimming left V 0 bases short and J 2 bases short, with 11 bases between. The germline CDR1 and CDR2 sequences are SGHRS and YFSETQ. The DNA of the CDR3 is TGCGCCAGCAGCTTGGGGGAGTCACTCAACTATGGCTACACCTTC. Protein: CASSLGESLNYGYTF. The whole variable domain, remainder taken from reference TRBV5-1 and TRBJ1-2, is KAGVTQTPRYLIKTRGQQVTLSCSPISGHRSVSWYQQTPGQGLQFLFEYFSETQRNKGNFPGRFSGRQFSNSRSEMNVSTLELGDSALYLCASSLGESLNYGYTFGSGTRLTVV.

This clone was counted a single time. The chain employs TRBV15 and TRBJ2-3; 11 bases are shared with TRBD2. CDR3 size: 15 residues. CDR1 is LNHNV, CDR2 YYDKDF, per germline (reference sequence). V lost 5 bases to trimming and J lost 4 bases; unmatched junction nucleotides: 5. The CDR3 sequence: CATSSGTSGSDTQYF. In DNA form, the CDR3 reads TGTGCCACCAGCTCCGGGACTAGCGGTTCAGATACGCAGTATTTT.

The V call is TRBV14, the J call TRBJ1-1; 9 bases match TRBD1. Losses at the gene ends were 5 bases for V and 6 bases for J; bases not matched to a gene: 4. Germline V gives CDR1 SGHDN, CDR2 FVKESK. CDR3 size: 13 residues. The CDR3 DNA follows: TGTGCCAGCAGCGAACAGGGGGCTGCTGAAGCTTTCTTT. It yields the protein CASSEQGAAEAFF. The full variable domain, rest sourced from reference TRBV14 and TRBJ1-1, is EAGVTQFPSHSVIEKGQTVTLRCDPISGHDNLYWYRRVMGKEIKFLLHFVKESKQDESGMPNNRFLAERTGGTYSTLKVQPAELEDSGVYFCASSEQGAAEAFFGQGTRLTVV.

The V gene is TRBV18, the J gene TRBJ2-1, with TRBD2 as a possible D gene (5 bases). Trimming shortened V by 3 bases and J by 15 bases, and 21 bases separated the two germline ends. Per the germline V gene, CDR1 is KGHSH and CDR2 is LQKENI. CDR3 length equals 14 residues. The CDR3 here is CASSPGETTRKGFF. CDR3 in DNA: TGTGCCAGCTCACCTGGAGAGACTACCCGAAAAGGGTTCTTC.

V gene TRBV27 combines with J gene TRBJ2-5; D might be TRBD2 (5 bases). This CDR3 is built from 15 residues. Germline V lookup: CDR1 MNHEY, CDR2 SMNVEV (reference sequence). The V and J ends lost 5 bases and 2 bases respectively, with 15 bases between them. CDR3 residues: CASSDSGSRQETQYF. The CDR3 bases are TGTGCCAGCAGTGATTCGGGGTCCCGTCAAGAGACCCAGTACTTC.

This clone was detected only once. The V call is TRBV6-1, the J call TRBJ2-7; D perhaps matches TRBD2 (5 bases). CDR1 is MNHNS, CDR2 SASEGT, per germline. V was clipped by 0 bases and J by 3 bases, with 15 bases between them. The CDR3 runs 16 residues. The CDR3 DNA reads as TGTGCCAGCAGTGAAGCTTCTTCGGGATACTACTACGAGCAGTACTTC. This translates into CASSEASSGYYYEQYF.

V usage is TRBV12-5 and J usage is TRBJ2-7; 8 bases map to TRBD2. CDR1 and CDR2 (germline): LGHNT, FRNRAP. V lost 9 bases to trimming and J lost 3 bases; unmatched junction nucleotides: 16. The CDR3 extends over 16 amino acids. In DNA, the CDR3 is TGTGCTAGCGCCATGTGGGCGGGGGGTGTTCTCTACGAGCAGTACTTC. Amino acid sequence: CASAMWAGGVLYEQYF.

The V and J genes are TRBV29-1 and TRBJ1-4, with a possible D match to TRBD1 (5 bases). Germline V gives CDR1 SQVTM, CDR2 ANQGSEA. CDR3 length equals 13 residues. Trimming left V 5 bases short and J 4 bases short, with 11 bases between. DNA for the CDR3: TGCAGCGTTATGTGGCAGGGTAATGAAAAACTGTTTTTT. Amino acid sequence: CSVMWQGNEKLFF.

This chain uses TRBV5-4 with TRBJ2-7; 7 positions match TRBD2. The germline gives CDR1 SGHNT, CDR2 YYREEE (reference sequence). The CDR3 length is 16 residues. V was clipped by 0 bases and J by 3 bases; unmatched bases: 9. CDR3 in DNA: TGTGCCAGCAGCTTGGGTACGGGAGGCCTTTTCTACGAGCAGTACTTC. Protein product: CASSLGTGGLFYEQYF.

The V and J genes are TRBV4-3 and TRBJ2-5; tentatively, D is TRBD2 (5 bases). V was trimmed by 0 bases and J by 7 bases, leaving 9 bases between them. This CDR3 has 13 amino acids. Germline V gene data show CDR1 as LGHNA and CDR2 as YSLEER. CDR3 in DNA: TGCGCCAGCAGCCAAGAAGCCCGGGGGACCCAGTACTTC. Its protein product is CASSQEARGTQYF.

This clone was detected once. The chain joins TRBV4-1 to TRBJ2-1; 9 bases agree with TRBD2. This CDR3 spans 17 amino acids. The germline gives CDR1 MGHRA, CDR2 YSYEKL. The V segment lost 3 bases and the J segment 0 bases; nucleotides outside the gene matches: 6. The CDR3 region has the DNA TGCGCCAGCAGCCAGAGCAATAGCGGGAGCTCCTACAATGAGCAGTTCTTC. It specifies CASSQSNSGSSYNEQFF.

This chain links TRBV19 with TRBJ2-3; TRBD2 might be the D (5 bases). The germline CDR1 and CDR2 sequences are LNHDA and SQIVND (reference sequence). The V and J ends lost 6 bases and 0 bases respectively, with 19 bases between them. The CDR3 has 17 residues. Here the CDR3 DNA reads TGTGCCAGTAGGGGAATGGAGGCACCGAGTAGCACAGATACGCAGTATTTT. It translates to CASRGMEAPSSTDTQYF.

The chain employs TRBV27 and TRBJ2-3; D is uncertain. Trimming removed 3 bases from V and 0 bases from J, with 10 bases in between. Germline CDR1 is MNHEY and CDR2 is SMNVEV (reference sequence). The CDR3 contains 15 residues. The CDR3 bases are TGTGCCAGCAGTTTGGGCAGCCCTAGCACAGATACGCAGTATTTT. Translating gives CASSLGSPSTDTQYF.

CDR3 DNA sequence: TGCAGCTCAACAGGGGCAGGGATGAACACTGAAGCTTTCTTT. The encoded protein is CSSTGAGMNTEAFF. V is TRBV29-1 and J is TRBJ1-1, with 7 bases fitting TRBD1. V lost 8 bases, J lost 0 bases, and 9 bases stayed unmatched. Per the germline V gene, CDR1 is SQVTM and CDR2 is ANQGSEA. The CDR3 has 14 amino acids.

Only one count was recorded for this clone. This chain links TRBV7-2 with TRBJ2-1, with TRBD2 matching 12 bases. Unmatched junction bases numbered 9, after V lost 5 bases and J lost 1 base. The CDR3 extends over 18 amino acids. Germline CDR1 and CDR2: SGHTA and FQGNSA. The CDR3 DNA reads as TGTGCCAGCAGCCACTCGACTAGCGGGAGTCCTTCCTACAATGAGCAGTTCTTC. Its protein product is CASSHSTSGSPSYNEQFF.

This chain links TRBV5-1 with TRBJ2-5; D is uncertain. Trimming took off 8 bases at V and 1 base at J, with 12 bases between the two ends. The CDR3 totals 13 residues. Germline V CDR1 and CDR2: SGHRS, YFSETQ. CDR3 region: CASNSGSQETQYF. CDR3 sequence (DNA): TGCGCCAGTAACTCCGGGTCCCAAGAGACCCAGTACTTC.

V gene TRBV29-1 combines with J gene TRBJ2-5; 8 bases align to TRBD1. From germline, CDR1 is SQVTM and CDR2 ANQGSEA. The CDR3 has 13 residues. With V trimmed by 3 bases and J by 2 bases, 2 bases remained unmatched. CDR3 residues: CSVDTGGQETQYF. CDR3 DNA sequence: TGCAGCGTTGATACAGGGGGGCAAGAGACCCAGTACTTC.

The chain carries TRBV25-1 and TRBJ2-3; TRBD2 agrees at 11 bases. With V trimmed by 1 base and J by 3 bases, 6 bases remained unmatched. Germline CDR1 and CDR2: MGHDK and SYGVNS. The CDR3 spans 17 residues. CDR3 protein: CASSELNSGGATDTQYF. The CDR3 DNA follows: TGTGCCAGCAGTGAATTGAATAGCGGGGGGGCAACAGATACGCAGTATTTT.

The V and J genes are TRBV5-1 and TRBJ1-5; maybe TRBD1 (5 bases). Trimming removed 0 bases from V and 0 bases from J, with 7 bases in between. CDR1 SGHRS and CDR2 YFSETQ come from the germline V gene. The CDR3 extends over 15 amino acids. The CDR3: CASSLAGYSNQPQHF. Here the CDR3 DNA reads TGCGCCAGCAGCTTGGCAGGGTATAGCAATCAGCCCCAGCATTTT.

The chain recombines TRBV2 with TRBJ1-1; 7 positions agree with TRBD1. The CDR3 extends over 15 amino acids. Germline CDR1 SNHLY, CDR2 FYNNEI. With V trimmed by 6 bases and J by 4 bases, 11 bases remained unmatched. The CDR3 sequence is CASRRGQTTTTEAFF. The DNA for the CDR3 is TGTGCCAGCAGGCGGGGACAGACCACGACCACTGAAGCTTTCTTT.

V is TRBV2 and J is TRBJ1-4, with D possibly matching TRBD1 (6 bases). The germline V and J ends were trimmed by 6 bases and 5 bases, with 16 bases remaining between them. The CDR3 consists of 15 residues. CDR1 is SNHLY and CDR2 is FYNNEI in the germline V gene. Here the CDR3 DNA reads TGTGCCAGCAGCAGGGGCCCTTCAGAAAATGAAAAACTGTTTTTT. Its translation: CASSRGPSENEKLFF.

The CDR3 spells CASSNTGSNQPQHF. For the CDR3, the DNA is TGTGCCAGTAGTAACACAGGGAGCAATCAGCCCCAGCATTTT. The chain is built from TRBV19 and TRBJ1-5; weak D call: TRBD1 (6 bases). The V gene's germline CDR1 is LNHDA and CDR2 SQIVND (reference sequence). Trimming left V 4 bases short and J 1 base short, with 8 bases between. CDR3 length equals 14 residues.

The chain carries TRBV18 and TRBJ2-7; D unclear. The V gene lost 3 bases and the J gene lost 0 bases, with 6 bases spanning the gap. CDR1 and CDR2 from the germline V gene are KGHSH and LQKENI. This CDR3 is built from 13 residues. CDR3 region: CASSPASSYEQYF. The CDR3 DNA follows: TGTGCCAGCTCACCTGCCAGCTCCTACGAGCAGTACTTC.

This sequence joins TRBV11-2 and TRBJ2-2, with 11 bases aligning to TRBD2. Per the germline V gene, CDR1 is SGHAT and CDR2 is FQNNGV. The CDR3 covers 19 residues. With 5 bases clipped from V and 0 bases from J, the junction kept 11 bases outside the gene matches. CDR3 region: CASSRGTSGPAANTGELFF. For the CDR3, the DNA is TGTGCCAGCAGCCGCGGGACTAGCGGCCCCGCGGCGAACACCGGGGAGCTGTTTTTT.

The chain recombines TRBV27 with TRBJ1-2, with 7 bases lining up with TRBD1. CDR1 and CDR2 (germline): MNHEY, SMNVEV (reference sequence). V was clipped by 6 bases and J by 4 bases; unmatched bases: 2. The CDR3 spans 12 residues. CDR3 nucleotides: TGTGCCAGCAGGGGACAGCTCTATGGCTACACCTTC. Encoded protein: CASRGQLYGYTF.

V and J are TRBV2 and TRBJ2-3, with D possibly TRBD1 on 6 matching bases. There are 16 residues in the CDR3. CDR1 SNHLY and CDR2 FYNNEI come from the germline V gene. Trimming shortened V by 5 bases and J by 2 bases, and 17 bases separated the two germline ends. CDR3 protein: CASSRGGSGYTDTQYF. Here the CDR3 DNA reads TGTGCCAGCAGTCGAGGGGGATCAGGGTACACAGATACGCAGTATTTT.

The J gene is TRBJ2-3, the V gene TRBV6-1; 9 nucleotides align to TRBD1. The CDR3 contains 19 residues. The trim removed 0 bases at V and 4 bases at J, leaving 14 bases unmatched. Germline CDR1 and CDR2: MNHNS and SASEGT. CDR3 DNA: TGTGCCAGCAGTGAAGCACCACCGACAGGGGGGCGTCGGGCAGATACGCAGTATTTT. Amino acid sequence: CASSEAPPTGGRRADTQYF.